The clone carrying this T cell receptor (beta chain) has just a few counts. Its specificity is unknown. TCRdb ran MiXCR on the 5' RACE reads and lists one entry per CDR3 protein. This table has a few hundred thousand distinct CDR3 sequences, around 28% appearing once. Germline V lookup: CDR1 MGHRA, CDR2 YSYEKL. V dropped 0 bases and J dropped 2; count of bases not matched to a gene: 5. The CDR3 extends over 16 amino acids. The data derive from a study of T-cell memory formation after mild COVID-19. The study's findings and limits: Shrinking CD4+ clones were chiefly CM and EM; CD8+ ones were chiefly EMRA.

The receptor was derived from an adult woman who had mild COVID-19 (a few samples of this study predate the infection). Cell type and time point are not known. The chain combines TRBV4-1 with TRBJ1-2, with 8 bases that match TRBD1. Sequencing used PBMCs or a T cell subset sorted from them (not recorded which). CDR3 sequence: CASSQDPAGGNYGYTF. CDR3 coding DNA: TGCGCCAGCAGCCAAGATCCAGCAGGGGGCAACTATGGCTACACCTTC.